The 20 T cell receptor beta chains listed next were all sequenced from one sample in a study of monozygotic twins with inflammatory bowel disease. Using the 5' RACE reads, TCRdb records one entry per CDR3 protein without DNA. The sample totals roughly 100,000 distinct CDR3 sequences. The sequencing sample was made of blood. The source of these receptors is a human donor with ulcerative colitis or Crohn's disease, or a healthy co-twin of an affected twin (not recorded which).

The genes are TRBV24-1 and TRBJ2-4. Germline V lookup: CDR1 KGHDR, CDR2 SFDVKD. The length of the CDR3 is 11 residues. CDR3 amino acids: CATSDRNIQYF.

The chain recombines TRBV5-5 with TRBJ1-1; the D gene TCRdb calls, TRBD1, cannot be checked with no DNA. The CDR3 is made up of 17 amino acids. Germline V gene lookup returns CDR1 SGHKS and CDR2 YYEKEE (reference sequence). CDR3 residues: CASSSVGGTGGRTEAFF. Looking up the rest from reference TRBV5-5 and TRBJ1-1 gives the full variable domain: DAGVTQSPTHLIKTRGQQVTLRCSPISGHKSVSWYQQVLGQGPQFIFQYYEKEERGRGNFPDRFSARQFPNYSSELNVNALLLGDSALYLCASSSVGGTGGRTEAFFGQGTRLTVV.

The chain combines TRBV7-3 with TRBJ2-5. The CDR3 totals 14 residues. Germline assignment: CDR1 SGHTA and CDR2 FQGTGA. Here the CDR3 reads CASSVAGQKETQYF. Complete variable domain (other parts from reference TRBV7-3 and TRBJ2-5): GAGVSQTPSNKVTEKGKYVELRCDPISGHTALYWYRQSLGQGPEFLIYFQGTGAADDSGLPNDRFFAVRPEGSVSTLKIQRTERGDSAVYLCASSVAGQKETQYFGPGTRLLVL.

The V and J genes are TRBV9 and TRBJ1-1; the D call of TRBD1 rests on TCRdb alone, since no DNA is present to check it. There are 13 residues in the CDR3. Germline V gene data show CDR1 as SGDLS and CDR2 as YYNGEE. The CDR3 here is CASSSTGVGEAFF.

V is TRBV7-8 and J is TRBJ1-1. The germline CDR1 and CDR2 sequences are SGHVS and FQNEAQ. The CDR3 length is 15 residues. The CDR3 protein is CASSLGGVGGAEAFF. The full variable domain, rest sourced from reference TRBV7-8 and TRBJ1-1, is GAGVSQSPRYKVAKRGQDVALRCDPISGHVSLFWYQQALGQGPEFLTYFQNEAQLDKSGLPSDRFFAERPEGSVSTLKIQRTQQEDSAVYLCASSLGGVGGAEAFFGQGTRLTVV.

The chain couples TRBV28 to TRBJ2-2; TCRdb lists TRBD1, though no DNA is available to test this call. The germline V gene has CDR1 MDHEN and CDR2 SYDVKM. The CDR3 totals 19 residues. The CDR3 reads CASSSFVRDNNRGTGELFF.

The rearrangement joins TRBV6-2 or TRBV6-3 to TRBJ2-5; without DNA, the TCRdb call of TRBD2 cannot be checked. CDR3 length equals 13 residues. Germline CDR1 is MNHEY and CDR2 is SVGEGT. This CDR3 reads CASSTQPPGLALF.

The CDR3 protein is CASGDGGKSYEQYF. The chain has TRBV12-3 or TRBV12-4 and TRBJ2-7; TCRdb's D call, TRBD1, is unchecked because there is no DNA. The CDR3 contains 14 residues.

The V gene is TRBV3-1, the J gene TRBJ1-2; the TCRdb D gene call, TRBD1, has no DNA to confirm it. CDR3 length: 13 amino acids. The germline CDR1 and CDR2 sequences are LGHDT and YNNKEL (reference sequence). The CDR3 sequence: CASSQGTVYGYTF.

The rearrangement links TRBV29-1 to TRBJ2-3. The CDR3 extends over 14 amino acids. Germline V gene lookup returns CDR1 SQVTM and CDR2 ANQGSEA. The CDR3 reads CSVDVPLQVNTQYF.

The chain recombines TRBV5-6 with TRBJ2-1; TCRdb returns TRBD2, unconfirmable since there is no DNA. This CDR3 region has 15 residues. CDR1 SGHDT and CDR2 YYEEEE come from the germline V gene. The CDR3 loop is CASSRSGPVYNEQFF.

The chain links TRBV5-4 to TRBJ2-3; TCRdb lists TRBD2, though no DNA is available to test this call. Germline loops: CDR1 SGHNT, CDR2 YYREEE (reference sequence). The CDR3 loop spans 15 amino acids. The CDR3 is CASSSGVLRADTQYF.

This sequence joins TRBV7-2 and TRBJ2-1; no DNA is available, so the TRBD1 call from TCRdb remains unchecked. CDR1 is SGHTA and CDR2 is FQGNSA in the germline V gene. The CDR3 is 16 amino acids. This chain's CDR3 is CASSLVGTGGLNEQFF.

The rearrangement uses TRBV15 and TRBJ1-4; TCRdb gives TRBD1 as the D gene, but with no DNA this cannot be confirmed. CDR1 and CDR2 from the germline V gene are LNHNV and YYDKDF (reference sequence). This CDR3 has 14 residues. This chain's CDR3 is CATSSGGENEKLFF.

The V call is TRBV28, the J call TRBJ2-7. The V gene's germline CDR1 is MDHEN and CDR2 SYDVKM. This CDR3 contains 12 residues. The CDR3 spells CASSDPWGEQYF.

V usage is TRBV5-1 and J usage is TRBJ2-1; the TCRdb call, TRBD1, lacks DNA for checking. This CDR3 spans 15 amino acids. Germline V gene data show CDR1 as SGHRS and CDR2 as YFSETQ. The CDR3 loop is CASSLTGEGYNEQFF.

The chain uses TRBV29-1 and TRBJ2-2; TCRdb reports TRBD1, a call that lacks DNA to check it against. Germline CDR1 is SQVTM and CDR2 is ANQGSEA. CDR3 length equals 15 residues. The CDR3 loop is CSVQAGQENTGELFF.

The CDR3 region is CASSTGLYRGYTF. This chain links TRBV6-5 with TRBJ1-2. Germline lookup yields CDR1 MNHEY and CDR2 SVGAGI. The CDR3 has 13 residues.

This chain links TRBV27 with TRBJ1-2; absent DNA, TCRdb's TRBD1 call cannot be checked. Germline CDR1 reads MNHEY; CDR2 reads SMNVEV (reference sequence). There are 15 residues in the CDR3. The CDR3 reads CASSPLPPRGYGYTF.

The CDR3: CSASISGANVLTF. The chain carries TRBV20-1 and TRBJ2-6. This CDR3 comprises 13 residues. The germline V gene encodes CDR1 DFQATT and CDR2 SNEGSKA (reference sequence).